This T cell receptor (beta chain) was obtained from a study of blood T cells in healthy people across ages. Study outcomes and limitations: Naive CD4+ cells and diversity were both higher in long-lived donors than in aged donors. Observed TCR beta diversity showed a strong correlation with the percentage of naive T cells as measured by flow cytometry.

The donors, healthy Caucasians from Russia, were aged 6 to 90. Germline V lookup: CDR1 GTSNPN, CDR2 SVGIG (reference sequence). The V end was cut by 0 bases, the J end by 10 bases, with 12 bases between. The CDR3 extends over 12 amino acids. With regard to this clonotype: As yet, its antigen is unknown.

Sample-barcoded 5' priming and a J-beta primer mix drove a second PCR of about 6 to 11 cycles. TCRdb reprocessed the 5' RACE reads via MiXCR and lists one record per CDR3 protein. The data show some 1.5 million distinct CDR3 sequences, approximately 42% seen once. Material: blood. The V gene is TRBV30, the J gene TRBJ1-1; D possibly corresponds to TRBD1 (6 bases). This clonotype was obtained from a woman in her late teens or twenties in good health. The CDR3, as DNA: TGTGCCTGGAGTGTAGGGGGGGGCAGAGCTTTCTTT. Amino acids: CAWSVGGGRAFF.